This TCR beta chain was found in a study of cytomegalovirus exposure and HLA in healthy donors (dated by TCRdb to the late 2010s). For context, the study as a whole: An earlier analysis of approximately 550 of the donors reported approximately 290 Gb of sequence data and approximately 110 million unique TCR beta sequences from approximately 180 million T cells. An early release covering 550 to 700 HLA-typed donors comprised 250 to 350 gigabases of sequencing data and roughly 85 million unique TCR sequences. The genetic ancestry cluster associated with self-reported Caucasian donors included 81% of the approximately 410 genotyped donors. The study aimed to test whether cataloging public T cell receptors could reveal signatures of past pathogen exposure. The T cell repertoires of around 670 subjects were profiled by immunosequencing and related to cytomegalovirus serostatus. Besides the first cohort of 666 subjects, a separate validation cohort made up of over a hundred different subjects was used. High-throughput TCR immunosequencing, statistical association of individual TCRs with disease status, and machine learning were combined to predict cytomegalovirus infection status. A later analysis re-examined previously published TCR beta repertoires from over 500 donors and added high-resolution HLA genotyping to investigate patterns of TCR occurrence. In the later analysis, no new phenotypic data were used to find candidate immune exposures; instead, reliance was placed on TCR beta sequences and their occurrence across donors. An earlier analysis of roughly 580 of the donors used high-throughput TCR beta sequencing to judge whether each TCR beta V gene segment behaved as functional or pseudogenic. Donor age, sex, ethnicity and CMV serostatus were compiled together with the repertoire data. A later genetic analysis used genome-wide SNP genotypes for about 65% of the roughly 700 donors, treating that subset as a discovery cohort. Every discovery cohort repertoire had been produced on one sequencing platform. HLA typing covered class I and class II loci at four-digit resolution. The number of donors typed differed by locus, with about 629-630 for A, B, C, DRB1 and DQB1, roughly 520 for DQA1, approximately 570 for DPA1, and approximately 470 for DPB1. Roughly five DR-DQ haplotypes were handled as single units for association and clustering because linkage in the cohort was strong. Across some 400 genotyped donors of the cohort, an average of roughly 250,000 unique TCR beta nucleotide sequences per donor were sequenced, and approximately 17% of those sequences were non-productive. General study outcomes and caveats: This cohort had only TCR beta chains sequenced, and the lack of alpha or paired-chain data limited which features could be detected. A later analysis reported that several top co-occurrence clusters appeared linked to parvovirus B19, influenza, CMV and Epstein-Barr virus. For the cohort, immune exposure information was limited to CMV serostatus. Most CMV-associated TCR beta chains appeared to be HLA-restricted in a later analysis, and the HLA associations seemed to be driven largely by CMV exposure. A later genetic analysis associated a missense DCLRE1C variant with V-gene and J-gene trimming of TCR beta chains, and an independent cohort replicated the association. Presence/absence analyses assumed roughly uniform sequencing depth across donors, an assumption that may not hold. A further reported finding was that TCR beta sequences accurately predicted the HLA-A and HLA-B alleles for most subjects in the first cohort. In a later analysis, the rate of TCR association differed among HLA loci, with DRB1 alleles having the most associated TCRs and HLA-C alleles having the fewest. HLA typing was unavailable for some donors at each locus, so association tests used only the typed subset. Compared with equally common non-associated chains, HLA-associated TCR beta chains in a later analysis were more clonally expanded and had lower generation probabilities. A total of roughly 160 TCR beta chains were listed by the study as associated with cytomegalovirus. In vitro tests confirmed that three of the cytomegalovirus-associated TCR beta chains recognize cytomegalovirus antigens. Broadly in line with IMGT annotations, most TCR beta V segments showed up in productive rearrangements about 87% or about 30% of the time in an earlier analysis of approximately 600 of the donors. According to a later genetic analysis, donors in an Asian-associated ancestry cluster had fewer N-insertions in productive TCRs than the roughly 660-donor mean. In both the original and validation cohorts, the classifier was reported to diagnose cytomegalovirus status with high specificity and sensitivity. Some IMGT-functional V segments, including TRBV6-2 and TRBV6-3, could not be told apart with the 87-base-pair reads, so those segments were excluded. The authors suggested that the approach could potentially be extended to other disease states and immunological phenotypes. At a false discovery rate of 0.05, a later analysis linked some 17,000 TCR beta sequences to specific HLA alleles. Correlated functional status among segregating V segments might reflect linkage disequilibrium, but an unknown experimental factor could not be ruled out. Strong co-occurrence of HLA alleles, especially DR and DQ, made assigning TCR associations to individual alleles difficult. The earlier analysis of some 560 of the donors excluded some 15 rarely observed V segments, including chromosome 9 orphons, because counts were too low. Most TCR sequences were observed very rarely across donors, whereas some public TCRs were present in many individuals. The sequencing pipeline was judged likely to have produced a cluster of highly shared sequence variants as a technical artifact.

The CDR3 starts with the cysteine, ends with the phenylalanine, and has 16 residues. Kept here is only the CDR3 DNA, which spans 48 bases and is read in frame from base 1. The germline V gene yields SGHAT for CDR1 and FQNNGV for CDR2. Trimmed from V: 4 bases; trimmed from J: 2 bases; junction bases lacking a gene match: 8. The cohort comprised 670 or so healthy bone marrow donors. All cohort members were sampled while nominally healthy, although unrecorded immune exposures were likely present. The donor was CMV seronegative and belonged to the group of 352 seronegative cohort members. Every donor gave a peripheral blood sample, and the peripheral blood mononuclear cells from that sample were used for TCR beta sequencing. Genomic DNA was extracted from the blood cell samples with the Qiagen DNeasy Blood Extraction Kit. Library preparation was by the immunoSEQ multiplex PCR assay. The multiplex PCR relied on a mix of 60 forward primers for TCR Vbeta segments and 13 reverse primers for TCR Jbeta segments. The CDR3 region of rearranged TCR beta genes was amplified from genomic DNA by a multiplex PCR assay. On the Illumina HiSeq System, the amplified TCR beta libraries were sequenced as 87-base-pair reads. From the authors' description of their analysis: A later analysis counted about 80 million unique TCR beta chains across the 666 repertoires, and roughly 11 million of these chains were shared by at least two donors. Raw reads were error-corrected and collapsed into unique sequences by a nearest-neighbor algorithm in which closely related sequences were merged to remove PCR and sequencing errors. To assign V, D and J gene segments, CDR3 sequences were aligned to IMGT reference sequences. For a sequence to be retained, at least a six-nucleotide match to both a V gene segment and a J gene segment was required. A rearrangement counted as productive if the CDR3 had no stop codons and remained in frame with V and J, and every other rearrangement counted as non-productive. CDR3 was defined according to IMGT convention as the region running from the second conserved V-encoded cysteine to the conserved J-encoded phenylalanine. In an earlier analysis of 587 of the donors, sequences lacking an unambiguous match to a single V gene segment were excluded. An earlier analysis of 587 of the donors called V segments functional above 56.7% productive rearrangements and segregating when the between-donor standard deviation exceeded 5%. A statistical classification framework was built to diagnose cytomegalovirus status from the catalog of TCR beta chain sequences. V and J gene assignment, in a later analysis, came from comparing TCR nucleotide sequences with IMGT/GENE-DB human TR gene sequences. In a later analysis, CDR3 sequences and most-parsimonious VDJ recombination scenarios were assigned using the TCRdist pipeline. In a later analysis, each TCR beta chain was defined by its CDR3 amino acid sequence together with its V-gene family, and reads lacking a unique V-gene family were excluded. In a later analysis, nearly 600 highly shared, low-generation-probability nucleotide sequences were removed to address suspected cross-contamination and a sequencing artifact. In a later analysis, a clonal expansion index for each public chain was calculated from normalized within-repertoire ranks of inferred template counts. A later analysis computed generation probabilities with a VDJ recombination model fitted to out-of-frame rearrangements, and checked the results against IGoR. A later analysis scored TCR-TCR, TCR-HLA and TCR-CMV co-occurrence with hypergeometric tests, applying a repertoire-size bias correction to TCR pairs. To estimate false discovery rates, a later analysis permuted the HLA or CMV assignments 20 times. In a later analysis, co-occurring TCRs were grouped using DBSCAN, with TCRdist sequence similarity added in when clustering inside HLA-allele-positive subsets. For co-occurrence clustering, repertoires with fewer than 30,000 or more than 120,000 public chains were excluded, along with four to six repertoires with anomalous nucleotide sharing. TCRdb provides this immuneACCESS table in a form limited to in-frame rearrangements. Some clones are lacking; in checked studies, under half of them reflect an unresolved V gene, and why the rest are absent is not known. That table is the source of V, J and clone size, and D and trimming were worked out from the DNA. This sample has over 100,000 clones in its table, and 81% of those were observed once. Around 2.1% of the sample rests with the top ten.

Points on this clone: The target of this receptor is not known. The input lacks base qualities; no much larger clone sits a single base away.

The sequence joins TRBV11-2 to TRBJ2-7; 10 central bases correspond to TRBD2. The sample taken for sequencing was PBMCs. The clonotype comes from a woman younger than 45 in good health and CMV-seronegative. The bases are TGTGCCAGCAGCTCCCTTAGCGGGAGGATCCCCTACGAGCAGTACTTC. The translation is CASSSLSGRIPYEQYF.